This T cell receptor (beta chain) was recovered during a study of radiation and T cells in renal cell carcinoma. The table came from immunoSEQ multiplex PCR; TCRdb's copy has only in-frame clones and leaves some out. The top ten hold 6% to 8% of the sample, which has over 45,000 clones, roughly three quarters seen once. Germline lookup yields CDR1 SNHLY and CDR2 FYNNEI. The CDR3 has 15 residues. After removal of 2 bases from V and 6 bases from J, the junction contained 3 bases not matched to a gene. Overall study results and limits: Pretreatment tumor biopsies were lacking, so baseline clonotypes are unknown. In blood, top tumor clones expanded by 2 weeks, shrinking by 4.

Worth noting for this clone: The target antigen is unknown.

Noted time point: baseline pretreatment blood. Treatment: 15 Gy SBRT to primary tumor, nephrectomy 4 weeks later. The chain employs TRBV2 and TRBJ2-1; 11 bases align to TRBD2. The source was blood, collected from a patient whose treatment included radiotherapy and nephrectomy. The clonotype was recovered from a man in his sixties with renal cell carcinoma. The CDR3, as DNA: TGTGCCAGCAGTGAACTAGCGGGGGGTTTCAATGAGCAGTTCTTC. It codes for CASSELAGGFNEQFF.